This TCR beta chain emerged from a study of T cells in Graves' hyperthyroidism and ophthalmopathy. Study outcomes and limitations: Most thyroid-expanded clonotypes above 0.001 were also found in blood. A model built on 13 V-J features separated ophthalmopathy from stable hyperthyroidism.

Researchers took RNA transcripts and amplified the TCR beta CDR3 regions from them. The HTBI primer set served for first-round RT-PCR of the TCR CDR3. TCRdb passed the multiplex PCR reads through MiXCR, listing each CDR3 protein once. The profile covers about 410,000 distinct CDR3 sequences, with 14% appearing a single time and about 19% taken by the ten largest. This clonotype was observed at least ten times. Its antigen remains unknown. The TCR was taken from a woman in her thirties with Graves' ophthalmopathy. Sequencing was performed on blood.

CDR3 loop: CASSVRPYQETQYF. CDR3 nucleotides: TGTGCCAGCAGCGTAAGGCCGTACCAAGAGACCCAGTACTTC. The J gene is TRBJ2-5, the V gene TRBV9, with unresolved D. CDR1 is SGDLS and CDR2 is YYNGEE in the germline V gene. Trimming removed 1 base from V and 0 bases from J, with 7 bases in between. This CDR3 is 14 amino acids long.